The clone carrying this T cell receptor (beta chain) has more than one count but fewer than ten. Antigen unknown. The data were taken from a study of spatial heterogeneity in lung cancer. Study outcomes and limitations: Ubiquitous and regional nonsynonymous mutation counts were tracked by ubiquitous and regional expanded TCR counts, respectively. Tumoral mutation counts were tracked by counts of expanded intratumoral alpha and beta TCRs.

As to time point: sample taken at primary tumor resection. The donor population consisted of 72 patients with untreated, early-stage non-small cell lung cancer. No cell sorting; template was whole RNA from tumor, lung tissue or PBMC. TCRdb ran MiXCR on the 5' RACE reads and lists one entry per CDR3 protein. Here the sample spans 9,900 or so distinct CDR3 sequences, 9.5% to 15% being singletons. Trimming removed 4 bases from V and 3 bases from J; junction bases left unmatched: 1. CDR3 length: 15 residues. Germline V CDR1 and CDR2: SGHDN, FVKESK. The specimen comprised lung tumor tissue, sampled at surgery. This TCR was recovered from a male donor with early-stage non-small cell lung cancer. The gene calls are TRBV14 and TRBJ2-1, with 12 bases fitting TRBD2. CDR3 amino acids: CASSRLAGDYNEQFF. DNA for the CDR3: TGTGCCAGCAGCCGACTAGCGGGGGACTACAATGAGCAGTTCTTC.